This T cell receptor beta chain emerged from a study of identical twins. Broader study findings: The authors drew conclusions from cross-sectional statistical analysis rather than following the same donors. Where beta out-of-frame sequences were concerned, excess twin sharing was weaker. Whereas memory repertoires showed no such difference, abundant cord blood beta clonotypes carried fewer insertions.

Only healthy Caucasians were included as donors. The CDR3 sequence is 14 residues long. CDR1 and CDR2 (germline): MNHNS, SASEGT. With 4 bases clipped from V and 4 bases from J, the junction kept 5 bases outside the gene matches. As regards this clonotype: Its antigen is not known.

MiXCR was run by TCRdb on the 5' RACE reads, yielding one entry per CDR3 protein. Of more than 1.5 million distinct CDR3 sequences in the sample, under 35% were seen once. Source material: cord blood. The rearrangement joins TRBV6-1 to TRBJ1-2; 8 nucleotides align to TRBD1. The clonotype originates from a newborn girl in good health. For the CDR3, the DNA is TGTGCCAGCAGTGCATTCGGACAGGGCTATGGCTACACCTTC. This sequence encodes CASSAFGQGYGYTF.